This T cell receptor beta chain was sequenced during a study of T-cell reconstitution after alpha-beta-depleted transplantation in children. The V gene end was trimmed by 7 bases and the J gene end by 3 bases; junction bases not matched to a gene: 8. This CDR3 spans 15 amino acids. CDR1 MDHEN and CDR2 SYDVKM come from the germline V gene. Construction of the TCRbeta library involved unique molecular identifiers. From the PCR reads, TCRdb called clonotypes with MiXCR, one entry per CDR3 protein. The table lists fewer than 750,000 distinct CDR3 sequences, 23% of them singletons. Only a few counts were recorded for this clonotype.

The chain employs TRBV28 and TRBJ2-3; TRBD2 matches 9 bases. This material consisted of PBMCs, mostly from graft donor cells, taken 360 days after TCRalphabeta/CD19-depleted stem cell transplant. This clonotype was obtained from a boy under two years old who had a stem cell transplant for acute myeloid leukemia, so the T cells may come from the graft donor. CDR3 sequence reads: CASTRLADETDTQYF. In nucleotides, the CDR3 is TGTGCCAGCACCCGACTAGCGGACGAAACAGATACGCAGTATTTT.